The 14 T cell receptor beta chains listed next were all sequenced from one sample in a study of neurological immune-mediated disorders. Time point indicated: longitudinal time-point 3. TCRdb processed the 5' RACE reads anew with MiXCR; each CDR3 protein has one entry. The table lists 85,000 to 110,000 distinct CDR3 sequences, 10% to 14% of them singletons. Sequenced material: PBMCs. The receptors derive from a female donor with HTLV-1-associated myelopathy (HAM/TSP).

This clonotype came up many times. The rearrangement joins TRBV11-2 to TRBJ2-1; 8 nucleotides line up with TRBD2. The length of the CDR3 is 15 residues. Trimming cost V 5 bases and J 6 bases; bases outside gene matches: 9. CDR1 is SGHAT, CDR2 FQNNGV, per germline. The CDR3: CASSLREGGPNEQFF. The DNA for the CDR3 is TGTGCCAGCAGCCTCCGGGAGGGGGGGCCCAATGAGCAGTTCTTC. Variable domain in full (rest from reference TRBV11-2 and TRBJ2-1): EAGVAQSPRYKIIEKRQSVAFWCNPISGHATLYWYQQILGQGPKLLIQFQNNGVVDDSQLPKDRFSAERLKGVDSTLKIQPAKLEDSAVYLCASSLREGGPNEQFFGPGTRLTVL.

There are many counts of this clonotype. The J gene is TRBJ2-2, the V gene TRBV5-6, with no clear D. The CDR3 runs to 14 residues. Germline values: CDR1 SGHDT, CDR2 YYEEEE. V was trimmed by 4 bases and J by 2 bases, leaving 9 bases between them. DNA for the CDR3: TGTGCCAGCAGCGCTCTGGAAAACACCGGGGAGCTGTTTTTT. Translated, it gives CASSALENTGELFF.

This clonotype was seen repeatedly, ten times or more. The J gene is TRBJ2-3, the V gene TRBV9; D not resolved. Germline V gene lookup returns CDR1 SGDLS and CDR2 YYNGEE. CDR3 length: 12 amino acids. V was pared by 3 bases and J by 2 bases, with 4 bases between. This CDR3 reads CASSASTDTQYF. The CDR3 DNA sequence: TGTGCCAGCAGCGCTTCCACAGATACGCAGTATTTT.

This clonotype was counted many times. This chain joins TRBV20-1 and TRBJ1-5; D call uncertain. V was clipped by 3 bases and J by 6 bases, with 12 bases between them. The CDR3 length is 13 residues. Germline CDR1 is DFQATT and CDR2 is SNEGSKA (reference sequence). CDR3 sequence reads: CSASRGGGQPQHF. The CDR3 DNA reads as TGCAGTGCTAGTCGGGGTGGCGGTCAGCCCCAGCATTTT.

This clonotype occurred many times. The chain joins TRBV7-2 to TRBJ2-7; D uncertain. The CDR3 runs 13 residues. Between the trimmed V and J ends, which lost 5 bases and 2 bases, there was a span of 10 bases. Germline CDR1 is SGHTA and CDR2 is FQGNSA. This CDR3 reads CASSLILTYEQYF. As DNA, the CDR3 is TGTGCCAGCAGCCTCATACTTACCTACGAGCAGTACTTC. The whole variable domain, filled in from reference TRBV7-2 and TRBJ2-7, reads GAGVSQSPSNKVTEKGKDVELRCDPISGHTALYWYRQSLGQGLEFLIYFQGNSAPDKSGLPSDRFSAERTGGSVSTLTIQRTQQEDSAVYLCASSLILTYEQYFGPGTRLTVT.

This clonotype was recorded many times. This rearrangement joins TRBV5-1 to TRBJ2-1; D gene ambiguous. The CDR3 totals 13 residues. The germline V and J ends were trimmed by 0 bases and 5 bases, with 6 bases remaining between them. Germline-derived CDR1 and CDR2 are SGHRS and YFSETQ. The CDR3 nucleotides are TGCGCCAGCAGCTTGGTAGTGAACAATGAGCAGTTCTTC. This gives the protein CASSLVVNNEQFF.

This clonotype was detected a few times. The chain is built from TRBV5-1 and TRBJ1-3; D gene ambiguous. Germline CDR1 reads SGHRS; CDR2 reads YFSETQ. This CDR3 has 15 amino acids. The V and J ends lost 4 bases and 4 bases respectively, with 15 bases between them. The CDR3 is CASSPEGSLGNTIYF. In DNA, the CDR3 is TGCGCCAGCAGCCCAGAGGGAAGCCTCGGAAACACCATATATTTT.

The table lists this clonotype with many counts. This chain connects TRBV11-1 to TRBJ2-1; TRBD2 aligns across 11 bases. V shed 1 base and J 7 bases; nucleotides not matched to a gene: 3. The germline V gene has CDR1 SGHAT and CDR2 FQDESV (reference sequence). This CDR3 comprises 15 residues. The CDR3 is CASSLGSGGANEQFF. The CDR3 nucleotides read TGTGCCAGCAGCTTAGGTAGCGGGGGGGCTAATGAGCAGTTCTTC.

In its sample, this clonotype was seen many times. The chain links TRBV5-1 to TRBJ2-5; 9 bases are shared with TRBD2. The CDR3 sequence is 14 residues long. V gave up 6 bases and J gave up 3 bases; unmatched junction bases: 6. Germline V CDR1 and CDR2: SGHRS, YFSETQ. CDR3 nucleotide sequence: TGCGCCAGCACTCAACTAGCGGGCGAAGAGACCCAGTACTTC. Amino acids: CASTQLAGEETQYF.

With regard to this clonotype: A read error may explain this, as a much larger clone is one base away. The chain couples TRBV20-1 to TRBJ2-3, with D possibly matching TRBD2 (7 bases). V was pared by 6 bases and J by 3 bases, with 19 bases between. The CDR3 has 15 amino acids. The germline CDR1 and CDR2 sequences are DFQATT and SNEGSKA (reference sequence). The CDR3 nucleotides are TGCAGTGCCGGAGGTTGGGGGGGGCATACAGATACGCAGTATTTT. Translated: CSAGGWGGHTDTQYF.

This clonotype occurred many times. The chain couples TRBV20-1 to TRBJ2-1; 8 nucleotides align to TRBD2. Per the germline V gene, CDR1 is DFQATT and CDR2 is SNEGSKA (reference sequence). V gave up 2 bases and J gave up 6 bases; unmatched junction bases: 9. CDR3 length: 15 residues. CDR3 region: CSARISGGGINEQFF. The CDR3 DNA reads TGCAGTGCTAGAATCAGTGGCGGGGGGATCAATGAGCAGTTCTTC.

This clonotype was recorded many times. The CDR3 sequence: CASRQYFTDTQYF. CDR3 nucleotides: TGTGCCAGCAGGCAGTATTTCACAGATACGCAGTATTTT. The chain carries TRBV11-2 and TRBJ2-3; D is unclear. Germline CDR1 is SGHAT and CDR2 is FQNNGV. The CDR3 extends over 13 amino acids. Trimming took 6 bases from V and 2 from J, leaving 9 bases between them.

This clonotype appeared many times. The chain joins TRBV12-3 or TRBV12-4 to TRBJ2-7, with D possibly being TRBD1 (5 bases). The CDR3 sequence is 15 residues long. Trimming stripped 6 bases from V and 1 base from J, with 16 bases between. The CDR3 spells CASSLGQGGSYEQYF. The CDR3 bases are TGTGCCAGCAGCCTCGGGCAGGGTGGGTCCTACGAGCAGTACTTC.

There are many counts of this clonotype. V is TRBV20-1 and J is TRBJ2-1, with 9 bases fitting TRBD1. CDR1 and CDR2 (germline): DFQATT, SNEGSKA (reference sequence). The CDR3 contains 17 residues. Trimming took 5 bases from V and 3 from J; bases not matched to a gene: 14. The CDR3 is CSAPGQGRGGGYNEQFF. The CDR3 DNA reads TGCAGTGCTCCGGGACAGGGTAGAGGGGGCGGCTACAATGAGCAGTTCTTC.